The 32 T cell receptor beta chains below come from one sample, sequenced in a study of vaccination and CD4 T cells after COVID-19. These receptors have no identified antigens. Sequencing of cultured CD4+ T cell DNA used the Oncomine TCR Beta short-read assay. Using its own MiXCR run on the PCR reads, TCRdb lists one record per CDR3 protein. The profile shows 13,000 or so distinct CDR3 sequences, less than 70% of them singletons. Noted treatment: approximately 11-day PBMC culture with coronavirus spike peptide pools or control peptides (ViraFEST assay). The sample taken for sequencing was CD4+ T cells from blood, cultured in vitro. The receptors shown here come from a human donor who had recovered from COVID-19.

The CDR3 region has the DNA TGTGCCAGCAGCTTAGTTGGTTCGGGGACGTGGGCACCCCTCCACTTT. Protein sequence: CASSLVGSGTWAPLHF. The chain joins TRBV7-2 to TRBJ1-6, with D maybe TRBD1 (5 bases). The germline gives CDR1 SGHTA, CDR2 FQGNSA. This CDR3 is built from 16 residues. Trimming shortened V by 1 base and J by 11 bases, and 18 bases separated the two germline ends. The variable domain in full, completed from reference TRBV7-2 and TRBJ1-6, reads GAGVSQSPSNKVTEKGKDVELRCDPISGHTALYWYRQSLGQGLEFLIYFQGNSAPDKSGLPSDRFSAERTGGSVSTLTIQRTQQEDSAVYLCASSLVGSGTWAPLHFGNGTRLTVT.

CDR3 DNA: TGTGCCATCGGGACTAGCGGGAGGGGATTCTACAATGAGCAGTTCTTC. Amino acids: CAIGTSGRGFYNEQFF. This chain links TRBV2 with TRBJ2-1, with 16 bases identical to TRBD2. Germline CDR1 SNHLY, CDR2 FYNNEI. V lost 10 bases and J lost 3; bases outside the gene matches: 6. This CDR3 spans 16 amino acids. Variable domain in full (rest from reference TRBV2 and TRBJ2-1): EPEVTQTPSHQVTQMGQEVILRCVPISNHLYFYWYRQILGQKVEFLVSFYNNEISEKSEIFDDQFSVERPDGSNFTLKIRSTKLEDSAMYFCAIGTSGRGFYNEQFFGPGTRLTVL.

V gene TRBV27 combines with J gene TRBJ1-2; D gene ambiguous. The CDR3 length is 14 residues. Germline V gene sequence: CDR1 MNHEY, CDR2 SMNVEV (reference sequence). V lost 7 bases and J lost 1, with 13 bases in between. In DNA form, the CDR3 reads TGTGCCAGCAAGGCGGCAGATCTTAACTATGGCTACACCTTC. Translation: CASKAADLNYGYTF.

In its sample, this clonotype was seen a few times. The rearrangement uses TRBV7-9 and TRBJ1-5; possible D gene TRBD1, 5 bases. V was shortened by 5 bases and J by 3 bases, with 11 bases between the two germline ends. Germline loops: CDR1 SEHNR, CDR2 FQNEAQ (reference sequence). The CDR3 spans 14 residues. The CDR3 protein is CASSQDGTNQPQHF. In DNA form, the CDR3 reads TGTGCCAGCAGCCAAGACGGGACCAATCAGCCCCAGCATTTT.

This clonotype was observed a few times. This chain connects TRBV30 to TRBJ1-2; 7 nucleotides line up with TRBD1. The germline gives CDR1 GTSNPN, CDR2 SVGIG (reference sequence). V gave up 0 bases and J gave up 1 base; unmatched junction bases: 5. This CDR3 spans 15 amino acids. CDR3 bases: TGTGCCTGGAGTGTCGGCCAGGGGGTTAACTATGGCTACACCTTC. It encodes CAWSVGQGVNYGYTF. The variable domain in full, with the rest retrieved from reference TRBV30 and TRBJ1-2, is SQTIHQWPATLVQPVGSPLSLECTVEGTSNPNLYWYRQAAGRGLQLLFYSVGIGQISSEVPQNLSASRPQDRQFILSSKKLLLSDSGFYLCAWSVGQGVNYGYTFGSGTRLTVV.

Points on this clonotype: Lacking the conserved final phenylalanine or tryptophan, this CDR3 likely reflects a read error. The chain links TRBV7-8 to TRBJ2-7; 11 nucleotides match TRBD2. Germline V CDR1 and CDR2: SGHVS, FQNEAQ. The CDR3 covers 16 residues. Unmatched junction bases numbered 6, after V lost 3 bases and J lost 2 bases. The CDR3 nucleotides are TGTGCCAGCAGCTTGGGGACTAGCGGCGCTACCTACGAGCAGTACTCC. Protein product: CASSLGTSGATYEQYS.

This sequence joins TRBV21-1 and TRBJ1-1; TRBD1 was called by the table and not checked on the DNA. TRBV21-1 is deemed a pseudogene. The CDR3 sequence is 14 residues long. The CDR3, as DNA: TGTGCCAGCAGCAAACCAGGTGGGCGGAGTCTCAATTTCTTT. It codes for CASSKPGGRSLNFF.

The V call is TRBV29-1, the J call TRBJ2-7, with D unclear. Per the germline V gene, CDR1 is SQVTM and CDR2 is ANQGSEA. Trimming removed 4 bases at V and 2 bases at J, with 12 bases between. This CDR3 has 13 amino acids. This CDR3 reads CSVGPNRPYEQYF. The CDR3 coding sequence is TGCAGCGTTGGCCCCAATCGACCCTACGAGCAGTACTTC.

The chain joins TRBV20-1 to TRBJ1-4; D may be TRBD1 (5 bases). The V end was cut by 2 bases, the J end by 7 bases, with 14 bases between. Germline V gene lookup returns CDR1 DFQATT and CDR2 SNEGSKA (reference sequence). The CDR3 runs 14 residues. The CDR3 is CSARSGTDIEKLFF. The CDR3 DNA is TGCAGTGCTAGAAGCGGGACGGACATTGAAAAACTGTTTTTT.

This chain uses TRBV7-2 with TRBJ2-7, with 10 nucleotides matching TRBD2. The V gene's germline CDR1 is SGHTA and CDR2 FQGNSA. V trimming: 1 base; J trimming: 6 bases; junction bases outside the gene matches: 9. The CDR3 extends over 16 amino acids. The CDR3 sequence is CASSLDFLAGAGEQYF. As DNA, the CDR3 is TGTGCCAGCAGCTTAGATTTCCTAGCGGGAGCCGGCGAGCAGTACTTC.

The V and J genes are TRBV27 and TRBJ2-2; the D gene is possibly TRBD1 (6 bases). Trimming left V 6 bases short and J 7 bases short, with 15 bases between. This CDR3 is 14 amino acids long. The germline V gene encodes CDR1 MNHEY and CDR2 SMNVEV (reference sequence). CDR3 sequence: CASRNRVWGGELFF. The CDR3 coding sequence is TGTGCCAGCAGGAACAGGGTCTGGGGCGGGGAGCTGTTTTTT.

This clonotype was seen only a few times. This sequence joins TRBV7-2 and TRBJ1-3, with 10 bases lining up with TRBD1. Germline trimming cut 5 bases from V and 8 bases from J; bases unmatched to any gene: 21. In germline, CDR1 is SGHTA, CDR2 FQGNSA. The CDR3 runs to 19 residues. The CDR3 is CASSPWPLMGTGAGDTIYF. CDR3 in DNA: TGTGCCAGCAGCCCATGGCCGCTGATGGGGACAGGGGCGGGGGACACCATATATTTT.

The CDR3, as DNA: TGCAGTGCTTCAATCCCAGGGACTAGCGGGACTTACGAGCAGTACTTC. It translates to CSASIPGTSGTYEQYF. The genes are TRBV20-1 and TRBJ2-7, with 13 bases aligning to TRBD2. The CDR3 has 16 residues. Germline V gives CDR1 DFQATT, CDR2 SNEGSKA (reference sequence). The J segment lost 4 bases and the V segment lost 5 bases, leaving 11 bases of the junction unmatched.

The rearrangement uses TRBV29-1 and TRBJ2-5, with unresolved D. The CDR3 spans 12 residues. Per the germline V gene, CDR1 is SQVTM and CDR2 is ANQGSEA. The V end was cut by 3 bases, the J end by 2 bases, with 7 bases between. In nucleotides, the CDR3 is TGCAGCGTTGATCTGCAGCAAGAGACCCAGTACTTC. It is translated as CSVDLQQETQYF.

This clonotype was observed a handful of times. The CDR3 DNA reads as TGCGCCAGCAGCACCGATCCCGGACAGTTAGGCGGCTACACCTTC. This sequence encodes CASSTDPGQLGGYTF. V is TRBV5-1 and J is TRBJ1-2; the D gene is possibly TRBD1 (6 bases). The germline V gene encodes CDR1 SGHRS and CDR2 YFSETQ. The CDR3 has 15 amino acids. V was clipped by 4 bases and J by 8 bases, with 21 bases between them. The complete variable domain, with remaining parts taken from reference TRBV5-1 and TRBJ1-2, reads KAGVTQTPRYLIKTRGQQVTLSCSPISGHRSVSWYQQTPGQGLQFLFEYFSETQRNKGNFPGRFSGRQFSNSRSEMNVSTLELGDSALYLCASSTDPGQLGGYTFGSGTRLTVV.

This clonotype was seen a few times. V usage is TRBV7-3 and J usage is TRBJ2-2, with a possible D match to TRBD2 (5 bases). This CDR3 comprises 18 residues. Germline V gene lookup returns CDR1 SGHTA and CDR2 FQGTGA. V lost 1 base to trimming and J lost 4 bases, with 19 bases between them. CDR3 in DNA: TGTGCCAGCAGCTTAATAGGAGTAAGCGGTGAAGTCACCGGGGAGCTGTTTTTT. This codes for CASSLIGVSGEVTGELFF.

The rearrangement links TRBV24-1 to TRBJ2-7, with D perhaps TRBD1 (8 bases). There are 14 residues in the CDR3. The V end was cut by 7 bases, the J end by 7 bases, with 19 bases between. Germline V gives CDR1 KGHDR, CDR2 SFDVKD. This CDR3 reads CATSRGAGGAEQYF. The CDR3 DNA sequence: TGTGCCACCAGCCGGGGGGCAGGGGGCGCGGAGCAGTACTTC.

The V call is TRBV2, the J call TRBJ1-1; maybe TRBD1 (5 bases). V lost 7 bases and J 6 bases, leaving 18 bases between the germline ends. Germline CDR1 is SNHLY and CDR2 is FYNNEI. This CDR3 has 14 residues. The DNA for the CDR3 is TGTGCCAGCACCGAGGAGGGGAGGACCCCTGAAGCTTTCTTT. Its translation is CASTEEGRTPEAFF.

This chain uses TRBV7-3 with TRBJ2-7; D is perhaps TRBD2 (5 bases). V gave up 6 bases and J gave up 1 base, with 13 bases separating them. Germline CDR1 reads SGHTA; CDR2 reads FQGTGA. The CDR3 has 14 amino acids. This CDR3 reads CASSLGPGSYEQYF. Written as DNA, the CDR3 is TGTGCCAGCAGTCTAGGCCCGGGATCCTACGAGCAGTACTTC.

This chain uses TRBV19 with TRBJ2-2; 10 nucleotides match TRBD1. CDR3 length: 13 amino acids. Germline V gives CDR1 LNHDA, CDR2 SQIVND (reference sequence). Trimming took 6 bases from V and 5 from J; bases not matched to a gene: 0. CDR3 sequence reads: CASRDRGTGELFF. In nucleotides, the CDR3 is TGTGCCAGTAGGGACAGGGGGACCGGGGAGCTGTTTTTT.

This clonotype has only one observation. This chain joins TRBV6-4 and TRBJ1-1; TRBD1 is a possible D gene (5 bases). The germline V gene encodes CDR1 MRHNA and CDR2 SNTAGT. The length of the CDR3 is 13 residues. V lost 3 bases and J lost 6, with 11 bases in between. CDR3 sequence: CASSETQTAEAFF. The CDR3 region has the DNA TGTGCCAGCAGTGAAACGCAGACAGCTGAAGCTTTCTTT.

The V and J genes are TRBV5-1 and TRBJ1-1; maybe TRBD1 (6 bases). Per the germline V gene, CDR1 is SGHRS and CDR2 is YFSETQ. This CDR3 spans 15 amino acids. V was trimmed by 6 bases and J by 1 base, leaving 16 bases between them. The CDR3 coding sequence is TGCGCCAGCACCTTTTTAACAGGGACGAACACTGAAGCTTTCTTT. It specifies CASTFLTGTNTEAFF.

This chain uses TRBV20-1 with TRBJ2-3, with 9 bases fitting TRBD2. J lost 3 bases, V lost 6 bases, and 7 bases had no gene match. CDR1 is DFQATT and CDR2 is SNEGSKA in the germline V gene (reference sequence). The CDR3 has 14 amino acids. CDR3 sequence: CSAEAGGSTDTQYF. The CDR3, as DNA: TGCAGTGCAGAAGCGGGAGGTTCTACAGATACGCAGTATTTT.

V and J are TRBV19 and TRBJ1-2; possibly TRBD1 for D (6 bases). Trimming removed 3 bases from V and 4 bases from J, with 15 bases in between. Germline values: CDR1 LNHDA, CDR2 SQIVND (reference sequence). CDR3 length: 15 residues. In nucleotides, the CDR3 is TGTGCCAGTAGTATGGGGGTACAGGGCATCTATGGCTACACCTTC. It is translated as CASSMGVQGIYGYTF.

The chain joins TRBV6-1 to TRBJ1-5; 10 bases agree with TRBD1. Germline CDR1 MNHNS, CDR2 SASEGT. V gave up 9 bases and J gave up 7 bases; unmatched junction bases: 21. CDR3 size: 18 residues. DNA of the CDR3: TGTGCCAGTAAAGCCTCTAATTATGGGACAGGGGTCGGGCAGCCCCAGCATTTT. Protein product: CASKASNYGTGVGQPQHF.

The J gene is TRBJ1-2, the V gene TRBV7-3; TRBD1 is a possible D gene (6 bases). Per germline, CDR1 SGHTA and CDR2 FQGTGA. This CDR3 contains 15 residues. The ends were cut back, 2 bases at V and 7 bases at J, with 17 bases in the middle. CDR3 amino acids: CASSLVPGARGGYTF. DNA for the CDR3: TGTGCCAGCAGCTTAGTCCCGGGGGCGCGAGGTGGCTACACCTTC.

This clonotype was seen a handful of times. This chain links TRBV19 with TRBJ1-5, with D possibly TRBD1 on 6 matching bases. V lost 2 bases and J 2 bases, leaving 10 bases between the germline ends. This CDR3 spans 15 amino acids. Germline loops: CDR1 LNHDA, CDR2 SQIVND (reference sequence). The CDR3 DNA follows: TGTGCCAGTAGTATAAGGGGACATGGCAATCAGCCCCAGCATTTT. It codes for CASSIRGHGNQPQHF.

The chain combines TRBV6-8 with TRBJ1-4, with D uncertain. Germline CDR1 is MNHGY and CDR2 is SAAAGT. Deletions cut 0 bases from V and 8 bases from J, with 22 bases between. The length of the CDR3 is 18 residues. CDR3 sequence (DNA): TGTGCCAGCAGTTACTCTGGGCGCCCTCAGAGTAAGGGAGAAAAACTGTTTTTT. It yields the protein CASSYSGRPQSKGEKLFF.

The V call is TRBV27, the J call TRBJ1-1; the D gene is possibly TRBD1 (6 bases). Trimming pared 6 bases from V and 3 bases from J, leaving 11 bases between. Germline CDR1 reads MNHEY; CDR2 reads SMNVEV (reference sequence). The CDR3 totals 13 residues. The DNA of the CDR3 is TGTGCCAGCAGAAGACAGGTCTACACTGAAGCTTTCTTT. It yields the protein CASRRQVYTEAFF.

This clonotype appeared a single time. The rearrangement joins TRBV4-2 to TRBJ2-2; D gene unclear. Trimming stripped 3 bases from V and 5 bases from J, with 7 bases between. This CDR3 has 13 amino acids. The germline gives CDR1 LGHNA, CDR2 YNFKEQ. The DNA of the CDR3 is TGTGCCAGCAGCCAGGCGACAACCGGGGAGCTGTTTTTT. It translates to CASSQATTGELFF.

This clonotype has a handful of counts. The chain recombines TRBV12-3 or TRBV12-4 with TRBJ1-2; D is unclear. Trimming removed 1 base from V and 3 bases from J, with 6 bases in between. The CDR3 extends over 13 amino acids. CDR3 coding DNA: TGTGCCAGCAGTTTAGGGCAGGACTATGGCTACACCTTC. This translates into CASSLGQDYGYTF.

The chain recombines TRBV30 with TRBJ1-2; no clear D gene. Germline loops: CDR1 GTSNPN, CDR2 SVGIG (reference sequence). The germline V and J ends were trimmed by 2 bases and 1 base, with 5 bases remaining between them. The CDR3 extends over 12 amino acids. The CDR3 sequence is CAWSISNYGYTF. CDR3 in DNA: TGTGCCTGGAGTATCAGTAACTATGGCTACACCTTC. Full variable domain (remainder filled in from reference TRBV30 and TRBJ1-2): SQTIHQWPATLVQPVGSPLSLECTVEGTSNPNLYWYRQAAGRGLQLLFYSVGIGQISSEVPQNLSASRPQDRQFILSSKKLLLSDSGFYLCAWSISNYGYTFGSGTRLTVV.